A single sample gave rise to the 20 T cell receptor beta chains below, sequenced in a study of identifying expanded T cells in peripheral blood. Data came from immunoSEQ multiplex PCR; TCRdb stores just in-frame clones and leaves some out. There are over 90,000 clones in the sample; 88% occur only once, and approximately 5% lies in the top ten. Sequenced material: blood. These receptors were collected from a person aged 18 to 75 in good health.

This clone was detected a few times. V gene TRBV6-5 combines with J gene TRBJ1-6; D is undetermined. The CDR3 spans 13 residues. CDR1 is MNHEY, CDR2 SVGAGI, per germline. Trimming stripped 7 bases from V and 7 bases from J, with 11 bases between. The CDR3 nucleotides read TGTGCCAGCACCCCCCGGGAAAATTCACCCCTCCACTTT. This translates into CASTPRENSPLHF.

The chain combines TRBV18 with TRBJ1-6, with TRBD1 identical over 8 bases. CDR1 KGHSH and CDR2 LQKENI come from the germline V gene. Germline trimming cut 5 bases from V and 7 bases from J; bases unmatched to any gene: 4. There are 14 residues in the CDR3. The CDR3 bases are TGTGCCAGCTCATCCTGGGACAGGAATTCACCCCTCCACTTT. This translates into CASSSWDRNSPLHF.

The rearrangement joins TRBV7-9 to TRBJ1-2; D perhaps matches TRBD1 (6 bases). The CDR3 extends over 12 amino acids. Germline values: CDR1 SEHNR, CDR2 FQNEAQ (reference sequence). V lost 5 bases and J 13 bases, leaving 17 bases between the germline ends. Here the CDR3 DNA reads TGTGCCAGCAGCCCTTCGGACAGAATGACCACCTTC. As protein: CASSPSDRMTTF.

The V and J genes are TRBV4-1 and TRBJ2-7; no clear D. CDR1 MGHRA and CDR2 YSYEKL come from the germline V gene. The CDR3 contains 14 residues. V shed 3 bases and J shed 0 bases, with 9 bases lying between them. This chain's CDR3 is CASSHRQSSYEQYF. The CDR3 DNA reads TGCGCCAGCAGCCACCGGCAGTCCTCCTACGAGCAGTACTTC.

The rearrangement uses TRBV4-2 and TRBJ2-5; 13 bases fit TRBD2. The J segment lost 3 bases and the V segment lost 0 bases, leaving 7 bases of the junction unmatched. This CDR3 spans 18 amino acids. Germline assignment: CDR1 LGHNA and CDR2 YNFKEQ. The CDR3 nucleotides read TGTGCCAGCAGCCAAGAAGAATTCGGACTAGCGGGAGAAGAGACCCAGTACTTC. Protein sequence: CASSQEEFGLAGEETQYF.

The chain recombines TRBV9 with TRBJ1-2, with 12 nucleotides matching TRBD1. This CDR3 is built from 16 residues. Germline V gives CDR1 SGDLS, CDR2 YYNGEE. Trimming took 5 bases from V and 4 from J; bases not matched to a gene: 9. CDR3: CASRGTGGEKSYGYTF. DNA of the CDR3: TGTGCCAGCAGGGGGACAGGGGGCGAAAAAAGCTATGGCTACACCTTC.

V usage is TRBV7-2 and J usage is TRBJ2-2; 14 bases are a match to TRBD2. Trimming cost V 1 base and J 8 bases; bases outside gene matches: 6. The CDR3 sequence is 17 residues long. Germline CDR1 and CDR2: SGHTA and FQGNSA. CDR3 sequence: CASSLEGTSGGLGELFF. The DNA of the CDR3 is TGTGCCAGCAGCTTAGAAGGGACTAGCGGGGGTTTAGGGGAGCTGTTTTTT.

This chain links TRBV2 with TRBJ1-5; 7 nucleotides line up with TRBD1. Germline loops: CDR1 SNHLY, CDR2 FYNNEI. The CDR3 runs to 14 residues. V trimming: 6 bases; J trimming: 3 bases; junction bases outside the gene matches: 5. The CDR3: CASSADRNNQPQHF. The DNA for the CDR3 is TGTGCCAGCAGCGCGGACAGGAACAATCAGCCCCAGCATTTT.

This chain links TRBV7-9 with TRBJ2-1; D ambiguous. CDR3 length: 16 residues. Deletions cut 2 bases from V and 6 bases from J, with 17 bases between. Per the germline V gene, CDR1 is SEHNR and CDR2 is FQNEAQ (reference sequence). DNA of the CDR3: TGTGCCAGCAGCTTAAAGGGCAGGATAGCACTCAATGAGCAGTTCTTC. It encodes CASSLKGRIALNEQFF.

V usage is TRBV27 and J usage is TRBJ2-1; TRBD1 might be the D (5 bases). The CDR3 is 15 amino acids. Germline values: CDR1 MNHEY, CDR2 SMNVEV (reference sequence). V dropped 2 bases and J dropped 4 bases, with 12 bases sitting between them. The CDR3 DNA reads as TGTGCCAGCAGTTTAAACAGGCAAACATACAATGAGCAGTTCTTC. Its protein product is CASSLNRQTYNEQFF.

This rearrangement joins TRBV2 to TRBJ2-3; 8 nucleotides agree with TRBD1. Trimming cost V 4 bases and J 2 bases; bases outside gene matches: 5. The CDR3 is 15 residues long. Germline CDR1 and CDR2: SNHLY and FYNNEI. CDR3 sequence: CASSGPGQVTDTQYF. The CDR3 DNA reads as TGTGCCAGCAGTGGACCGGGACAGGTCACAGATACGCAGTATTTT.

V is TRBV2 and J is TRBJ1-2, with D perhaps TRBD1 (5 bases). V was pared by 6 bases and J by 5 bases, with 28 bases between. The CDR3 loop spans 18 amino acids. Germline assignment: CDR1 SNHLY and CDR2 FYNNEI. The DNA of the CDR3 is TGTGCCAGCAGGGGAACGGGGGGGAAGGACCGAAAAGGATATGGCTACACCTTC. It encodes CASRGTGGKDRKGYGYTF.

The chain employs TRBV10-3 and TRBJ2-7; D is unresolved. This CDR3 is 12 amino acids long. With 6 bases removed from V and 7 bases from J, the gap between germline ends came to 13 bases. The germline V gene encodes CDR1 ENHRY and CDR2 SYGVKD. The CDR3 protein is CAIRGSSQEQYF. The DNA for the CDR3 is TGTGCCATCAGGGGGTCCAGTCAGGAGCAGTACTTC.

This rearrangement joins TRBV29-1 to TRBJ2-6; D gene ambiguous. Per the germline V gene, CDR1 is SQVTM and CDR2 is ANQGSEA. The V and J ends lost 4 bases and 0 bases respectively, with 7 bases between them. This CDR3 comprises 14 residues. CDR3 DNA: TGCAGCGTTGTTCTCATCTCTGGGGCCAACGTCCTGACTTTC. Amino acids: CSVVLISGANVLTF.

The J gene is TRBJ1-5, the V gene TRBV5-1; D gene uncertain. This CDR3 is 15 amino acids long. Trimming took off 5 bases at V and 1 base at J, with 13 bases between the two ends. The germline gives CDR1 SGHRS, CDR2 YFSETQ. The CDR3: CASRLSWVSNQPQHF. In DNA, the CDR3 is TGCGCCAGCAGGTTGTCCTGGGTGAGCAATCAGCCCCAGCATTTT.

The chain recombines TRBV2 with TRBJ1-2, with a tentative D call TRBD1 (5 bases). V lost 4 bases and J 1 base, leaving 10 bases between the germline ends. From germline, CDR1 is SNHLY and CDR2 FYNNEI. This CDR3 is 14 amino acids long. The CDR3 sequence: CASSGMTDNYGYTF. The CDR3 region has the DNA TGTGCCAGCAGTGGAATGACAGATAACTATGGCTACACCTTC.

The chain links TRBV11-2 to TRBJ1-3; D gene uncertain. Trimming left V 1 base short and J 0 bases short, with 4 bases between. In germline, CDR1 is SGHAT, CDR2 FQNNGV. The CDR3 is 14 amino acids. The CDR3 nucleotides read TGTGCCAGCAGCTTAGTGGGCTCTGGAAACACCATATATTTT. It translates to CASSLVGSGNTIYF.

This chain links TRBV15 with TRBJ1-3; 8 nucleotides match TRBD1. The J segment lost 4 bases and the V segment lost 0 bases, leaving 8 bases of the junction unmatched. The CDR3 is 17 residues long. The germline V gene encodes CDR1 LNHNV and CDR2 YYDKDF (reference sequence). The CDR3 coding sequence is TGTGCCACCAGCAGAGATTATGGGACAGGAAGGGGAAACACCATATATTTT. It translates to CATSRDYGTGRGNTIYF.

The V gene is TRBV19, the J gene TRBJ2-7, with D possibly TRBD1 on 6 matching bases. Germline V CDR1 and CDR2: LNHDA, SQIVND (reference sequence). Trimming removed 1 base at V and 6 bases at J, with 10 bases between. This CDR3 has 13 amino acids. CDR3 amino acids: CASSIAPDSEQYF. In nucleotides, the CDR3 is TGTGCCAGTAGTATAGCCCCGGACAGCGAGCAGTACTTC.

Here the CDR3 reads CASGQGNEKLFF. The CDR3 region has the DNA TGTGCCAGCGGGCAGGGTAATGAAAAACTGTTTTTT. The J gene is TRBJ1-4, the V gene TRBV28, with D possibly TRBD1 on 5 matching bases. V lost 8 bases and J 4 bases, leaving 8 bases between the germline ends. Germline lookup yields CDR1 MDHEN and CDR2 SYDVKM. The CDR3 length is 12 residues. Supplemented by reference TRBV28 and TRBJ1-4, the full variable domain reads DVKVTQSSRYLVKRTGEKVFLECVQDMDHENMFWYRQDPGLGLRLIYFSYDVKMKEKGDIPEGYSVSREKKERFSLILESASTNQTSMYLCASGQGNEKLFFGSGTQLSVL.